Presented here are 28 T cell receptor beta chains from one specimen sequenced in a study of blood T cell repertoires in COVID-19. Sequencing was performed with immunoSEQ multiplex PCR; in TCRdb, only in-frame clones are kept and a portion is missing. The sample contains around 170,000 clones, around 80% of which appear only once. The sequenced sample consisted of PBMCs or T cells enriched from blood (not recorded which). These receptors came from a man aged 55-75 years who had been exposed to COVID-19.

The chain combines TRBV2 with TRBJ1-4; D possibly corresponds to TRBD1 (6 bases). Germline V CDR1 and CDR2: SNHLY, FYNNEI. V shed 4 bases and J shed 10 bases, with 16 bases lying between them. The CDR3 loop spans 14 amino acids. The CDR3 protein is CASSGGRGGAKLFF. DNA of the CDR3: TGTGCCAGCAGTGGGGGCAGGGGTGGGGCAAAACTGTTTTTT.

The rearrangement links TRBV5-1 to TRBJ2-5; 9 bases fit TRBD1. Germline CDR1 is SGHRS and CDR2 is YFSETQ. This CDR3 spans 16 amino acids. V trimming: 3 bases; J trimming: 4 bases; junction bases outside the gene matches: 10. CDR3 loop: CASSSSGTGSRETQYF. CDR3 DNA: TGCGCCAGCAGCTCCTCCGGGACAGGGTCGAGAGAGACCCAGTACTTC.

The chain employs TRBV27 and TRBJ2-7; the D gene is possibly TRBD2 (6 bases). The germline V and J ends were trimmed by 0 bases and 0 bases, with 9 bases remaining between them. The CDR3 is made up of 15 amino acids. Germline CDR1 is MNHEY and CDR2 is SMNVEV (reference sequence). The CDR3 DNA is TGTGCCAGCAGTTTATCAGCGGGCCTCTCCTACGAGCAGTACTTC. Amino acid sequence: CASSLSAGLSYEQYF.

This clone has only one observation. The chain has TRBV27 and TRBJ1-6; 7 bases align to TRBD1. The length of the CDR3 is 17 residues. Per the germline V gene, CDR1 is MNHEY and CDR2 is SMNVEV (reference sequence). Losses at the gene ends were 6 bases for V and 0 bases for J; bases not matched to a gene: 8. In DNA form, the CDR3 reads TGTGCCAGCAGCCCCTCGACAGGGAGCTCCTATAATTCACCCCTCCACTTT. This encodes CASSPSTGSSYNSPLHF.

This clone was seen a single time. The chain couples TRBV27 to TRBJ1-5, with TRBD1 matching 7 bases. Germline V lookup: CDR1 MNHEY, CDR2 SMNVEV (reference sequence). There are 15 residues in the CDR3. V was clipped by 1 base and J by 8 bases; unmatched bases: 8. The CDR3 nucleotides read TGTGCCAGCAGTTTATACAGGGGAATTGAAAAGCCCCAGCATTTT. Protein: CASSLYRGIEKPQHF.

The count of this clone is one. V gene TRBV19 combines with J gene TRBJ2-3; maybe TRBD2 (5 bases). Trimming cost V 2 bases and J 3 bases, with 9 bases left between them. The CDR3 has 14 residues. Germline V gene lookup returns CDR1 LNHDA and CDR2 SQIVND (reference sequence). The CDR3 is CASSITPGTDTQYF. In DNA, the CDR3 is TGTGCCAGTAGTATAACCCCGGGGACAGATACGCAGTATTTT.

The J gene is TRBJ2-7, the V gene TRBV6-1, with 7 bases matching TRBD1. The CDR3 totals 16 residues. CDR1 is MNHNS, CDR2 SASEGT, per germline. Germline trimming cut 2 bases from V and 0 bases from J; bases unmatched to any gene: 7. CDR3 sequence: CASSEFRTGLSYEQYF. DNA of the CDR3: TGTGCCAGCAGTGAATTTAGGACAGGTCTCTCCTACGAGCAGTACTTC.

In its sample, this clone was seen once. The chain joins TRBV28 to TRBJ2-4; D is perhaps TRBD1 (6 bases). Per the germline V gene, CDR1 is MDHEN and CDR2 is SYDVKM. The CDR3 spans 14 residues. V shed 3 bases and J shed 9 bases, with 15 bases lying between them. DNA for the CDR3: TGTGCCAGCAGTTTGGACAGCCTCGATGGCATTCAGTACTTC. Translation gives CASSLDSLDGIQYF. Full variable domain (rest looked up from reference TRBV28 and TRBJ2-4): DVKVTQSSRYLVKRTGEKVFLECVQDMDHENMFWYRQDPGLGLRLIYFSYDVKMKEKGDIPEGYSVSREKKERFSLILESASTNQTSMYLCASSLDSLDGIQYFGAGTRLSVL.

This clone has a handful of counts. This rearrangement joins TRBV19 to TRBJ1-5, with D tentatively TRBD1 (5 bases). Between the trimmed V and J ends, which lost 6 bases and 0 bases, there was a span of 12 bases. Per the germline V gene, CDR1 is LNHDA and CDR2 is SQIVND (reference sequence). CDR3 length: 15 residues. DNA of the CDR3: TGTGCCAGTAGGCCCGACAGAAATAGCAATCAGCCCCAGCATTTT. Protein: CASRPDRNSNQPQHF.

This clone was counted only a few times. The chain links TRBV12-2 to TRBJ2-3; the table gives TRBD1 as D, unverified against the DNA. TRBV12-2 counts as a pseudogene. CDR3 length: 16 residues. CDR3 loop: CASRLNVSGSEDTQYF. CDR3 nucleotides: TGTGCAAGTCGCTTAAATGTATCAGGGTCTGAAGATACGCAGTATTTT.

This clone has a handful of counts. V and J are TRBV6-5 and TRBJ2-3, with 11 bases fitting TRBD2. CDR3 length: 15 amino acids. Germline assignment: CDR1 MNHEY and CDR2 SVGAGI. The trim removed 5 bases at V and 4 bases at J, leaving 5 bases unmatched. CDR3 nucleotides: TGTGCCAGCAGTCTAGCGGGAGGATGGGCAGATACGCAGTATTTT. Translated: CASSLAGGWADTQYF.

The V gene is TRBV11-2, the J gene TRBJ2-7, with 7 bases aligning to TRBD1. V shed 2 bases and J 0 bases; nucleotides not matched to a gene: 7. Germline CDR1 and CDR2: SGHAT and FQNNGV. The CDR3 consists of 16 residues. In nucleotides, the CDR3 is TGTGCCAGCAGCTTATGGGGACAGTCCGTCTCCTACGAGCAGTACTTC. It specifies CASSLWGQSVSYEQYF.

CDR3 residues: CASSVGSAGLSGYTF. For the CDR3, the DNA is TGTGCCAGCAGCGTAGGGTCCGCAGGGCTAAGTGGCTACACCTTC. The chain links TRBV9 to TRBJ1-2; D perhaps matches TRBD1 (5 bases). The V gene lost 0 bases and the J gene lost 7 bases, with 16 bases spanning the gap. Germline values: CDR1 SGDLS, CDR2 YYNGEE. CDR3 length equals 15 residues.

This clone was seen only once. The rearrangement joins TRBV5-1 to TRBJ2-3; D not resolved. The germline V gene has CDR1 SGHRS and CDR2 YFSETQ. The CDR3 contains 15 residues. V was shortened by 5 bases and J by 0 bases, with 13 bases between the two germline ends. The CDR3 bases are TGCGCCAGCAGTGTCCCGGCAGGAAGCACAGATACGCAGTATTTT. Translation gives CASSVPAGSTDTQYF.

The chain couples TRBV12-3 or TRBV12-4 to TRBJ1-4; D may be TRBD1 (5 bases). This CDR3 spans 12 amino acids. V lost 7 bases, J lost 8 bases, and 11 bases lay in between. The DNA for the CDR3 is TGTGCCAGCACCTGGGGGGGGGAAAAACTGTTTTTT. Protein: CASTWGGEKLFF.

The rearrangement joins TRBV27 to TRBJ2-7, with D possibly matching TRBD2 (5 bases). V gave up 4 bases and J gave up 0 bases, with 13 bases separating them. CDR1 is MNHEY, CDR2 SMNVEV, per germline (reference sequence). The CDR3 covers 15 residues. The CDR3 sequence is CASSSRLRSSYEQYF. The CDR3 bases are TGTGCCAGCAGTTCCCGACTACGGAGCTCCTACGAGCAGTACTTC.

The chain uses TRBV12-3 or TRBV12-4 and TRBJ2-3, with a possible D match to TRBD2 (5 bases). CDR3 length: 12 amino acids. Trimming cost V 3 bases and J 10 bases, with 11 bases left between them. CDR3 nucleotide sequence: TGTGCCAGCAGTTTTACGGGAACGGCGCAGTATTTT. Translation gives CASSFTGTAQYF.

This chain connects TRBV9 to TRBJ2-4; D unresolved. CDR1 is SGDLS and CDR2 is YYNGEE in the germline V gene. The CDR3 is 18 residues long. V lost 1 base, J lost 0 bases, and 17 bases lay in between. CDR3 nucleotides: TGTGCCAGCAGCGTATTGACCGTCAGGCCTCGAGCCAAAAACATTCAGTACTTC. Translated: CASSVLTVRPRAKNIQYF.

The chain is built from TRBV6-2 or TRBV6-3 and TRBJ2-7, with 9 bases that match TRBD2. CDR3 size: 17 residues. The germline gives CDR1 MNHEY, CDR2 SVGEGT. Unmatched junction bases numbered 13, after V lost 2 bases and J lost 5 bases. The CDR3 spells CASSYRGSGSIPHEQYF. CDR3 nucleotide sequence: TGTGCCAGCAGTTACCGGGGTAGCGGGAGCATTCCCCACGAGCAGTACTTC.

The chain has TRBV5-1 and TRBJ1-2, with 8 positions matching TRBD1. This CDR3 comprises 15 residues. CDR1 is SGHRS, CDR2 YFSETQ, per germline. V was clipped by 4 bases and J by 3 bases; unmatched bases: 8. CDR3 in amino acids: CASSPQGGDHYGYTF. The CDR3, as DNA: TGCGCCAGCAGCCCACAGGGGGGCGATCACTATGGCTACACCTTC. Full variable domain (outside the CDR3, taken from reference TRBV5-1 and TRBJ1-2): KAGVTQTPRYLIKTRGQQVTLSCSPISGHRSVSWYQQTPGQGLQFLFEYFSETQRNKGNFPGRFSGRQFSNSRSEMNVSTLELGDSALYLCASSPQGGDHYGYTFGSGTRLTVV.

J is TRBJ2-7 and V is TRBV6-1, with 7 bases lining up with TRBD1. J was trimmed by 9 bases and V by 0 bases; bases with no gene match: 11. The CDR3 loop spans 15 amino acids. In germline, CDR1 is MNHNS, CDR2 SASEGT. This CDR3 reads CASSEAAPDRRGQYF. The DNA for the CDR3 is TGTGCCAGCAGTGAAGCGGCCCCGGACAGGCGAGGGCAGTACTTC.

This clone was observed at least ten times. Other DNA sequences in the same sample also yield this CDR3. This chain joins TRBV2 and TRBJ2-2; 14 bases agree with TRBD2. Germline trimming cut 7 bases from V and 7 bases from J; bases unmatched to any gene: 8. The CDR3 extends over 16 amino acids. CDR1 SNHLY and CDR2 FYNNEI come from the germline V gene. In nucleotides, the CDR3 is TGTGCCAGCAAAGGGACTAGCGGGAGTGAGGTCGGGGAGCTGTTTTTT. Translation gives CASKGTSGSEVGELFF.

The chain has TRBV28 and TRBJ2-7; D unresolved. Trimming took 7 bases from V and 4 from J, leaving 8 bases between them. The CDR3 contains 11 residues. CDR1 and CDR2 from the germline V gene are MDHEN and SYDVKM. CDR3 in DNA: TGTGCCAGCAATAAACTTTACGAGCAGTACTTC. Translating it yields CASNKLYEQYF.

This rearrangement joins TRBV21-1 to TRBJ1-5; the table's D call, TRBD1, has no DNA check behind it. TRBV21-1 is an annotated pseudogene. The CDR3 sequence is 17 residues long. DNA for the CDR3: TGTGCCAGCAGCAAACTCTCTTACAGGGGTTGGAATCAGCCCCAGCATTTT. Its protein is CASSKLSYRGWNQPQHF.

This chain links TRBV7-2 with TRBJ1-3; 9 positions agree with TRBD1. The V gene end was trimmed by 4 bases and the J gene end by 5 bases; junction bases not matched to a gene: 12. The CDR3 loop spans 17 amino acids. Germline CDR1 reads SGHTA; CDR2 reads FQGNSA. The CDR3, as DNA: TGTGCCAGCAGCTCATCAAGAACGGGACAGGGCCGAAACACCATATATTTT. This gives the protein CASSSSRTGQGRNTIYF.

J is TRBJ2-3 and V is TRBV30, with 12 bases identical to TRBD2. This CDR3 contains 14 residues. In germline, CDR1 is GTSNPN, CDR2 SVGIG (reference sequence). After removal of 4 bases from V and 6 bases from J, the junction contained 5 bases not matched to a gene. The CDR3 DNA reads as TGTGCCTGGACTAGCGGGAGGGGGAAGGATACGCAGTATTTT. Its translation is CAWTSGRGKDTQYF.

This clone has more than one count but fewer than ten. V usage is TRBV27 and J usage is TRBJ2-2; possibly TRBD1 for D (5 bases). Trimming stripped 5 bases from V and 3 bases from J, with 13 bases between. Germline V gene sequence: CDR1 MNHEY, CDR2 SMNVEV (reference sequence). This CDR3 spans 15 amino acids. DNA of the CDR3: TGTGCCAGCAGTCGGTGGCAGGGCTACACCGGGGAGCTGTTTTTT. Translated, it gives CASSRWQGYTGELFF.

For the CDR3, the DNA is TGTGCCAGTAGTATAGCCGGGGATGCAAGAAACACCATATATTTT. Translated, it gives CASSIAGDARNTIYF. The gene calls are TRBV19 and TRBJ1-3; D unclear. The CDR3 contains 15 residues. The germline V gene has CDR1 LNHDA and CDR2 SQIVND (reference sequence). V was clipped by 1 base and J by 5 bases, with 12 bases between them.